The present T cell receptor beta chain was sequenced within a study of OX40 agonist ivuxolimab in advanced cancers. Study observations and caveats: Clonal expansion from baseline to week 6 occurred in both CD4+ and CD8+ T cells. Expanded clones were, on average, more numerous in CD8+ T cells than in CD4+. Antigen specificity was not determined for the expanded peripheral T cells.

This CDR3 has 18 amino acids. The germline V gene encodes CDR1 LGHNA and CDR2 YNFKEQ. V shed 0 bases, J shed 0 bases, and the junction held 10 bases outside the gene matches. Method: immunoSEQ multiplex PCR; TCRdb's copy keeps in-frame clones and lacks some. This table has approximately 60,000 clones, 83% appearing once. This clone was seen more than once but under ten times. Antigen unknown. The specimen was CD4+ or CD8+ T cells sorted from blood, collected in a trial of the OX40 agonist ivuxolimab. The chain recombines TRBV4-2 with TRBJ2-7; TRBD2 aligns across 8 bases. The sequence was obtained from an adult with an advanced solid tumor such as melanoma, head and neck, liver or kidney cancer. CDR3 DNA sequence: TGTGCCAGCAGCCAAGAAGGGTCGGGACTAGGGCTCTCCTACGAGCAGTACTTC. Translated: CASSQEGSGLGLSYEQYF.